This T cell receptor (beta chain) appears in the sequencing data of a study of OX40 agonist ivuxolimab in advanced cancers. Study findings and constraints: CD4+ and CD8+ blood T cells expanded clonally by week 6 at 0.1 to 3.0 mg/kg. Relative to CD4+, CD8+ T cells held more expanded clones on average.

The repertoire was sequenced with immunoSEQ multiplex PCR; TCRdb's copy has only in-frame clones and lacks some. The sample records roughly 80,000 clones, less than 90% being singletons. With V trimmed by 6 bases and J by 8 bases, 7 bases remained unmatched. CDR1 is SGHTA and CDR2 is FQGNSA in the germline V gene. This CDR3 has 13 residues. To note about this clone: Its cognate antigen is unknown.

Material: CD4+ or CD8+ T cells sorted from blood, obtained in a trial of the OX40 agonist ivuxolimab. The chain recombines TRBV7-2 with TRBJ1-1; 9 bases match TRBD1. This receptor was obtained from an adult with an advanced solid tumor such as melanoma, head and neck, liver or kidney cancer. CDR3 protein: CASRNTGTGEAFF. As DNA, the CDR3 is TGTGCCAGCAGGAATACCGGGACAGGGGAAGCTTTCTTT. Full variable domain (remainder filled in from reference TRBV7-2 and TRBJ1-1): GAGVSQSPSNKVTEKGKDVELRCDPISGHTALYWYRQSLGQGLEFLIYFQGNSAPDKSGLPSDRFSAERTGGSVSTLTIQRTQQEDSAVYLCASRNTGTGEAFFGQGTRLTVV.